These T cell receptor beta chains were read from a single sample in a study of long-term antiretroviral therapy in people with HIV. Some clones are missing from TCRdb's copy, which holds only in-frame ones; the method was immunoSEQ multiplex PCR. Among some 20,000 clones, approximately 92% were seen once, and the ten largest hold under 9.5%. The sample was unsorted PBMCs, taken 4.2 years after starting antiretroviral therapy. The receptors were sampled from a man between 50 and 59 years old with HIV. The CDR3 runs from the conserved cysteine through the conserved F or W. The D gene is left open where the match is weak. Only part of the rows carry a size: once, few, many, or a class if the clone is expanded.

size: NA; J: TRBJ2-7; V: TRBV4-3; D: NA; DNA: TGCGCCAGCAGCCCCGAACAGGGTACCGAGCAGTACTTC; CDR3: CASSPEQGTEQYF
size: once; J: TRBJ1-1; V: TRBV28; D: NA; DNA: TGTGCCAGCAGTTTAGGCCCTAGGAACTTACTTAACACTGAAGCTTTCTTT; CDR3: CASSLGPRNLLNTEAFF
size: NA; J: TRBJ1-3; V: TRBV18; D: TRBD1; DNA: TGTGCCAGCTCACCAGGGACAGTTGGAAACACCATATATTTT; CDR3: CASSPGTVGNTIYF
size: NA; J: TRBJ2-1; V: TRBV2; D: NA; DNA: TGTGCCAGCAGCGACCGGGACTCATCATACAATGAGCAGTTCTTC; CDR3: CASSDRDSSYNEQFF
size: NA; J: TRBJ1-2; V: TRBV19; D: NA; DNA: TGTGCCAGTGAAATGGCCGGACGTAATTATGGCTACACCTTC; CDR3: CASEMAGRNYGYTF
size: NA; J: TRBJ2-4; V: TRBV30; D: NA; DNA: TGTGCCTGGAAAGGTTTAGCCAAAAACATTCAGTACTTC; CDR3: CAWKGLAKNIQYF
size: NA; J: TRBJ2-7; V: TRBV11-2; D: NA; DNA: TGTGCCAGCAGCTTAGGTGGGGGCACCTACGAGCAGTACTTC; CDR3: CASSLGGGTYEQYF
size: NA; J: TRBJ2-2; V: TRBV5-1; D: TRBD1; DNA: TGCGCCAGCAGTGGGAAGGGGGCGGGTACCGGGGAGCTGTTTTTT; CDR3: CASSGKGAGTGELFF
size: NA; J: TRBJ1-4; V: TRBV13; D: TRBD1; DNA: TGTGCCAGCAGCTCCGATACAGGGGGCGAAGGGGAAAAACTGTTTTTT; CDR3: CASSSDTGGEGEKLFF
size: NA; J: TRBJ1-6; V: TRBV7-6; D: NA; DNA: TGTGCCAGCAGCTTAGCGTCCGGGACATCGAGATCACCCCTCCACTTT; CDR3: CASSLASGTSRSPLHF
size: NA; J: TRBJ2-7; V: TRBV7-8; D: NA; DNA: TGTGCCAGCAGCTTCGACAGCACCTACGAGCAGTACTTC; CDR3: CASSFDSTYEQYF
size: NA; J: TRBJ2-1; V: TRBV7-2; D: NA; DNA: TGTGCCAGCAGCCAGGGCCGGGACCCAGTGGACGATGAGCAGTTCTTC; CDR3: CASSQGRDPVDDEQFF
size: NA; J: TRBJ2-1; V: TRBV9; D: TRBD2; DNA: TGTGCCAGCAGCGTAGCTTGGACTAGCGGGGGTGGTGAGCAGTTCTTC; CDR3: CASSVAWTSGGGEQFF
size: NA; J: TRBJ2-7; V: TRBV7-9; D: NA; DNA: TGTGCCAGCAGCTTAGTAGAAACGGGAAATTACGAGCAGTACTTC; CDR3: CASSLVETGNYEQYF
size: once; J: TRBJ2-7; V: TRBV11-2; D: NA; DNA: TGTGCCAGCAGCCCGACACCCTCCTACGAGCAGTACTTC; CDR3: CASSPTPSYEQYF
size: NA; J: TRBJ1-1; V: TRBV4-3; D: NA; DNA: TGCGCCAGCAGCCGTACGGGGGGTGGGAACACTGAAGCTTTCTTT; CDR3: CASSRTGGGNTEAFF
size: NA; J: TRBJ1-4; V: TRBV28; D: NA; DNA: TGTGCCAGCACCAATGACAGGTTCGCAACTAATGAAAAACTGTTTTTT; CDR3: CASTNDRFATNEKLFF